These 6 T cell receptor beta chains share one sample of origin, sequenced in a study of cytomegalovirus exposure and HLA in healthy donors. With 60 Vbeta and 13 Jbeta primers, the PCR was carried out. Measured with immunoSEQ multiplex PCR; TCRdb has only the in-frame clones, and not every one. Of fewer than 150,000 clones in the sample, over 80% were seen once. Sequences were obtained from PBMCs. The source of these receptors is a man in his fifties in good health and CMV-seronegative.

This chain joins TRBV7-9 and TRBJ2-5; 15 nucleotides match TRBD2. The germline gives CDR1 SEHNR, CDR2 FQNEAQ (reference sequence). The CDR3 is made up of 18 amino acids. V lost 5 bases, J lost 4 bases, and 11 bases stayed unmatched. CDR3 bases: TGTGCCAGCAGCCTAAGGACTAGCGGGAGGGTCGACGGAGAGACCCAGTACTTC. It encodes CASSLRTSGRVDGETQYF.

J is TRBJ1-1 and V is TRBV7-9; D is possibly TRBD1 (6 bases). The CDR3 contains 15 residues. V lost 8 bases to trimming and J lost 3 bases, with 19 bases between them. Germline CDR1 is SEHNR and CDR2 is FQNEAQ (reference sequence). The CDR3 protein is CASLLLQGKHTEAFF. CDR3 DNA: TGTGCCAGCTTGCTCTTACAGGGTAAGCACACTGAAGCTTTCTTT.

The V gene is TRBV30, the J gene TRBJ1-3, with 7 bases matching TRBD1. This CDR3 region has 15 residues. Losses at the gene ends were 0 bases for V and 2 bases for J; bases not matched to a gene: 4. Germline loops: CDR1 GTSNPN, CDR2 SVGIG (reference sequence). CDR3 nucleotides: TGTGCCTGGAGTGTACTAGGGACAGCTGGAAACACCATATATTTT. Protein product: CAWSVLGTAGNTIYF.

Of note for this clone: Relative to the germline gene, one junction end is altered; a read error may explain this. This chain links TRBV4-1 with TRBJ2-7, with 9 positions matching TRBD2. Germline V gives CDR1 MGHRA, CDR2 YSYEKL. The CDR3 is 15 amino acids. DNA for the CDR3: TGCACCAGCAGCCAAGTTAGCGGGAGCTCCTACGAGCAGTACTTC. Translation: CTSSQVSGSSYEQYF.

V is TRBV28 and J is TRBJ2-7; 8 positions match TRBD1. The junction had 7 bases not matched to a gene; V was cut back by 6 bases and J by 6 bases. The CDR3 length is 13 residues. The germline CDR1 and CDR2 sequences are MDHEN and SYDVKM. DNA of the CDR3: TGTGCCAGCAGCCAAGGACAGGGTCGCGAGCAGTACTTC. Protein sequence: CASSQGQGREQYF.

A few counts support this clone. The chain has TRBV4-1 and TRBJ2-7; D is perhaps TRBD1 (6 bases). Germline V gene lookup returns CDR1 MGHRA and CDR2 YSYEKL. The CDR3 has 15 residues. V dropped 2 bases and J dropped 4 bases, with 15 bases sitting between them. The CDR3 spells CASSQQQGWEYEQYF. The CDR3 DNA follows: TGCGCCAGCAGCCAACAACAGGGTTGGGAATACGAGCAGTACTTC.